This T cell receptor beta chain was retrieved from a study of cytomegalovirus exposure and HLA in healthy donors. The CDR3 has 15 residues. V dropped 5 bases and J dropped 6 bases, with 20 bases sitting between them. CDR1 is SNHLY, CDR2 FYNNEI, per germline. The PCR employed 60 Vbeta primers together with 13 Jbeta primers. Clones were read by immunoSEQ multiplex PCR, and TCRdb kept only the in-frame ones, dropping some. The sample has some 150,000 clones, about 85% seen once. Sequencing was carried out using PBMCs. The rearrangement links TRBV2 to TRBJ2-7; D is uncertain. This clonotype originated in a woman aged 18-29 years in good health and CMV-seronegative. Here the CDR3 DNA reads TGTGCCAGCAGTAGTGACTGGTCCATCCACGGCGAGCAGTACTTC. Amino acids: CASSSDWSIHGEQYF.